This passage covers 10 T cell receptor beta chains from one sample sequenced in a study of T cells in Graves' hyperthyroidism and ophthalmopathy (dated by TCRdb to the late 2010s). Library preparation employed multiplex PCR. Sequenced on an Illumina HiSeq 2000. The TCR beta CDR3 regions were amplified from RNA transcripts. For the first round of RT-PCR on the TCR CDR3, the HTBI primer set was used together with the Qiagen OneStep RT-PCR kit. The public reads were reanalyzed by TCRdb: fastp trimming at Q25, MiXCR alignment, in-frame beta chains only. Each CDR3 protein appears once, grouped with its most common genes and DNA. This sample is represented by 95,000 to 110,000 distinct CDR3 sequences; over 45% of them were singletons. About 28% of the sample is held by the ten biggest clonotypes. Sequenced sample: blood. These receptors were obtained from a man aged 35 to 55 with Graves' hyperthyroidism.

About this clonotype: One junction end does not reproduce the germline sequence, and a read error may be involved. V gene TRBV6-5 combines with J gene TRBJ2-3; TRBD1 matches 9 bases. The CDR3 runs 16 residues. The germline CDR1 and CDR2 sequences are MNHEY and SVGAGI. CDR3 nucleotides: TGTGCCAGCAGTTACGGCGCGGGACAGGGATCAGATACGCGGTATTTT. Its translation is CASSYGAGQGSDTRYF.

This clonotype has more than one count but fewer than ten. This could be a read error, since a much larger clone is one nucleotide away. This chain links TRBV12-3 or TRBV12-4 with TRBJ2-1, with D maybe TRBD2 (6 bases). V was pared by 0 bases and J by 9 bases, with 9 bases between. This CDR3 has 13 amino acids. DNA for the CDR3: TGTGCCAGCAGTTTAGCAGGGACTTGTGAGCAGTTCTTC. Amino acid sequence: CASSLAGTCEQFF.

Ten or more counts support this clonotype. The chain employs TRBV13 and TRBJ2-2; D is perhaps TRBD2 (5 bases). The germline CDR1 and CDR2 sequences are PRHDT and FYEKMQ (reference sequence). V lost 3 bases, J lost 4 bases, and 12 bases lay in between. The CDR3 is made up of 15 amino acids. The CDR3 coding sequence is TGTGCCAGCAGCTTTTGGGAGTGGGGCACCGGGGAGCTGTTTTTT. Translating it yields CASSFWEWGTGELFF.

CDR3 nucleotides: TGTGCCAGCAGTAGGGGGGGGCTTTACGGAGAGACCCAGTACTTC. This codes for CASSRGGLYGETQYF. The chain carries TRBV6-1 and TRBJ2-5; tentative D call: TRBD2 (7 bases). The V gene's germline CDR1 is MNHNS and CDR2 SASEGT. The CDR3 runs to 15 residues. Trimming cost V 5 bases and J 4 bases, with 17 bases left between them.

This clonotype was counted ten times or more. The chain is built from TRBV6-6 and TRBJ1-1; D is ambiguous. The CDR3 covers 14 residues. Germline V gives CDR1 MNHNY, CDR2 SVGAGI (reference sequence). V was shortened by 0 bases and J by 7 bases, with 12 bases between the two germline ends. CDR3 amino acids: CASSYSIAQNEAFF. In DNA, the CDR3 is TGTGCCAGCAGTTACTCGATTGCACAGAATGAAGCTTTCTTT.

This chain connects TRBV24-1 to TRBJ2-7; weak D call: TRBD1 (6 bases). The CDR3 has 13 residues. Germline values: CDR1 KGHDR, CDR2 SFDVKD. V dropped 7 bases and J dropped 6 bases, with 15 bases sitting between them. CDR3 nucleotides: TGTGCCACCAGCCCTGACAGGCCCTCCGAGCAGTACTTC. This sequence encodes CATSPDRPSEQYF.

The CDR3 DNA follows: TGTGCCTGGAGTTTCGGGTTGGCGGAGGGAGATACGCAGTATTTT. Its translation: CAWSFGLAEGDTQYF. The chain is built from TRBV19 and TRBJ2-3, with a possible D match to TRBD2 (6 bases). From germline, CDR1 is LNHDA and CDR2 SQIVND (reference sequence). The CDR3 is 15 amino acids. Trimming stripped 11 bases from V and 5 bases from J, with 23 bases between. Full variable domain (missing parts from reference TRBV19 and TRBJ2-3): DGGITQSPKYLFRKEGQNVTLSCEQNLNHDAMYWYRQDPGQGLRLIYYSQIVNDFQKGDIAEGYSVSREKKESFPLTVTSAQKNPTAFYLCAWSFGLAEGDTQYFGPGTRLTVL.

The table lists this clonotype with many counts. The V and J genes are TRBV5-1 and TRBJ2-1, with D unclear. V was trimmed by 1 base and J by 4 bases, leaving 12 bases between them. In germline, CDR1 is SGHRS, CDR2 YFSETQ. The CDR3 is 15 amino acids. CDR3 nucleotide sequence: TGCGCCAGCAGCTTGCTGGCAGACTTATACAATGAGCAGTTCTTC. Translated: CASSLLADLYNEQFF.

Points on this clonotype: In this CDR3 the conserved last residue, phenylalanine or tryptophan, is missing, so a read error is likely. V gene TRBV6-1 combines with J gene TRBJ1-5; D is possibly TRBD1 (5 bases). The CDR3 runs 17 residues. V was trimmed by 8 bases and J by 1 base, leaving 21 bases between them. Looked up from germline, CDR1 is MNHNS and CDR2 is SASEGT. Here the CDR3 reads CASLRTLRGGSNQPQHV. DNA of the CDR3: TGTGCCAGCCTCCGAACCTTGCGGGGCGGGAGCAATCAGCCCCAGCATGTT.

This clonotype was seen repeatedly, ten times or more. CDR3 bases: TGTGCCAGCAGGGTGGGAGGGGCCTACTATGGCTACACCTTC. It is translated as CASRVGGAYYGYTF. J is TRBJ1-2 and V is TRBV2; a possible D gene is TRBD1 (5 bases). This CDR3 has 14 residues. Germline V gene lookup returns CDR1 SNHLY and CDR2 FYNNEI. The V and J ends lost 6 bases and 3 bases respectively, with 14 bases between them.